This T cell receptor (beta chain) was recorded in a study of cytomegalovirus exposure and HLA in healthy donors. TCRdb's table, derived via immunoSEQ multiplex PCR, lists solely in-frame clones and lacks some. The data hold 85,000 to 120,000 clones, with around 90% observed a single time. The origin of this receptor is a young woman in good health and CMV-seropositive. Material for sequencing was PBMCs.

The CDR3 region is CASSLDRANTEAFF. CDR3 nucleotides: TGTGCCAGCAGCTTGGACAGGGCGAACACTGAAGCTTTCTTT. This chain connects TRBV7-8 to TRBJ1-1, with TRBD1 identical over 8 bases. The length of the CDR3 is 14 residues. Germline V gives CDR1 SGHVS, CDR2 FQNEAQ. V dropped 3 bases and J dropped 1; count of bases not matched to a gene: 1.